This T cell receptor beta chain comes out of a study of blood T cells in healthy people across ages. V gave up 7 bases and J gave up 4 bases, with 10 bases separating them. Germline V gene data show CDR1 as SQVTM and CDR2 as ANQGSEA. The CDR3 is 11 residues long. Concerning this clonotype: Its specificity is not known.

Notes on the study in general: Age brought a roughly linear fall in TCR beta diversity measured per million T cells. With naive T cell percentage, TCR beta diversity showed a strong correlation.

A sample-barcoded 5' primer and a J-beta primer mix were used in a second PCR of roughly 6 to 11 cycles. Through a template-switch adaptor with 12 random nucleotides, each cDNA molecule received a tag. TCRdb used MiXCR to reprocess the 5' RACE reads, holding one entry per CDR3 protein. The sample holds about 280,000 distinct CDR3 sequences, roughly 26% seen once. The source is an older woman in good health. The sample was blood. The chain is built from TRBV29-1 and TRBJ1-2; a possible D gene is TRBD1 (5 bases). CDR3 amino acids: CSGDTGYGYTF. DNA for the CDR3: TGCAGCGGTGACACAGGCTATGGCTACACCTTC.